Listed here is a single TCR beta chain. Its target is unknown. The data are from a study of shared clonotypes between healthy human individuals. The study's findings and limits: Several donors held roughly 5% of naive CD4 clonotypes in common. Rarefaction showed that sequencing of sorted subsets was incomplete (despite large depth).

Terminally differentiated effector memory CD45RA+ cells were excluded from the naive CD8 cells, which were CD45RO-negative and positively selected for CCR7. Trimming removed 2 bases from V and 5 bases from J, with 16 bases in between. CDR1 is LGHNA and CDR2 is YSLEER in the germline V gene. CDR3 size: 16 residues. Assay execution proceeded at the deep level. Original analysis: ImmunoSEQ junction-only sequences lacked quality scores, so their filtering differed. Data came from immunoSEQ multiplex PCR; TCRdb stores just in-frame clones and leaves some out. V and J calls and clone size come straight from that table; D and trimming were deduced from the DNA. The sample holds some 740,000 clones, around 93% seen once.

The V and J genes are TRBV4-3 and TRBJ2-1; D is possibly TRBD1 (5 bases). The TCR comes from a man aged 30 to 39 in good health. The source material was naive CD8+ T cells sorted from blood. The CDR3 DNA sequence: TGCGCCAGCAGCCAAAGTCATTTGGGGCCCGACAATGAGCAGTTCTTC. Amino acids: CASSQSHLGPDNEQFF.